These 25 T cell receptor beta chains share one sample of origin, sequenced in a study of cytomegalovirus exposure and HLA in healthy donors. Amplification used 60 Vbeta primers and 13 Jbeta primers. Measured with immunoSEQ multiplex PCR; TCRdb has only the in-frame clones, and not every one. The sample has more than 200,000 clones; about three quarters are singletons. Sequenced input: PBMCs. The receptors shown here come from a man in his forties in good health and CMV-seronegative.

The rearrangement uses TRBV27 and TRBJ1-2; 12 nucleotides match TRBD1. V was clipped by 3 bases and J by 4 bases; unmatched bases: 12. Germline lookup yields CDR1 MNHEY and CDR2 SMNVEV (reference sequence). The length of the CDR3 is 18 residues. CDR3 in amino acids: CASSFLGGTGGAGYGYTF. DNA for the CDR3: TGTGCCAGCAGTTTTCTTGGCGGGACAGGGGGCGCCGGCTATGGCTACACCTTC.

This clone was seen a handful of times. Mismatch with germline at one junction end may stem from a read error. V is TRBV10-3 and J is TRBJ2-1; 12 bases line up with TRBD2. Germline V gene data show CDR1 as ENHRY and CDR2 as SYGVKD. The CDR3 consists of 14 residues. The CDR3 sequence: CAISGRLAGDWQVF. The CDR3, as DNA: TGTGCCATCAGTGGCAGACTAGCGGGAGACTGGCAGGTCTTC.

This chain joins TRBV18 and TRBJ1-3; possible D gene TRBD1, 5 bases. Germline V CDR1 and CDR2: KGHSH, LQKENI. V was pared by 3 bases and J by 7 bases, with 7 bases between. This CDR3 spans 12 amino acids. In DNA form, the CDR3 reads TGTGCCAGCTCACCTCGGGGGAACACCATATATTTT. Translated, it gives CASSPRGNTIYF. Full variable domain (outside the CDR3, taken from reference TRBV18 and TRBJ1-3): NAGVMQNPRHLVRRRGQEARLRCSPMKGHSHVYWYRQLPEEGLKFMVYLQKENIIDESGMPKERFSAEFPKEGPSILRIQQVVRGDSAAYFCASSPRGNTIYFGEGSWLTVV.

V usage is TRBV5-1 and J usage is TRBJ2-7; TRBD1 matches 8 bases. Germline CDR1 SGHRS, CDR2 YFSETQ. V dropped 0 bases and J dropped 0; count of bases not matched to a gene: 5. This CDR3 comprises 16 residues. CDR3 coding DNA: TGCGCCAGCAGCTTGGGACCAGGGGGCGGCTCCTACGAGCAGTACTTC. It encodes CASSLGPGGGSYEQYF.

The chain combines TRBV28 with TRBJ2-3, with no clear D. The CDR3 extends over 11 amino acids. Trimming stripped 10 bases from V and 10 bases from J, with 15 bases between. From germline, CDR1 is MDHEN and CDR2 SYDVKM. Here the CDR3 reads CATRSSVSQYF. CDR3 coding DNA: TGTGCCACTAGGTCCAGCGTGTCGCAGTATTTT.

The chain recombines TRBV18 with TRBJ2-1, with 8 bases lining up with TRBD1. There are 16 residues in the CDR3. V lost 3 bases and J lost 3; bases outside the gene matches: 7. Germline CDR1 KGHSH, CDR2 LQKENI. CDR3 in amino acids: CASSPFRQGNYNEQFF. The CDR3 nucleotides are TGTGCCAGCTCACCCTTCCGACAGGGGAACTACAATGAGCAGTTCTTC.

This clone was seen only a few times. The V call is TRBV5-1, the J call TRBJ1-1; 7 nucleotides agree with TRBD1. Germline V CDR1 and CDR2: SGHRS, YFSETQ. The CDR3 totals 14 residues. The ends lost 4 bases at V and 0 bases at J; junction bases unmatched: 3. CDR3: CASSRQGVNTEAFF. The CDR3 bases are TGCGCCAGCAGCCGACAGGGAGTGAACACTGAAGCTTTCTTT. The complete variable domain, with remaining parts taken from reference TRBV5-1 and TRBJ1-1, reads KAGVTQTPRYLIKTRGQQVTLSCSPISGHRSVSWYQQTPGQGLQFLFEYFSETQRNKGNFPGRFSGRQFSNSRSEMNVSTLELGDSALYLCASSRQGVNTEAFFGQGTRLTVV.

A single count supports this clone. V usage is TRBV7-9 and J usage is TRBJ1-3; a possible D gene is TRBD1 (6 bases). Trimming removed 5 bases from V and 1 base from J, with 18 bases in between. This CDR3 has 17 residues. The germline V gene has CDR1 SEHNR and CDR2 FQNEAQ (reference sequence). CDR3: CASSPGTPIFSGNTIYF. The CDR3 bases are TGTGCCAGCAGCCCCGGGACACCAATCTTTTCTGGAAACACCATATATTTT.

The chain employs TRBV20-1 and TRBJ1-1, with 8 bases identical to TRBD1. The CDR3 is 11 residues long. The J segment lost 11 bases and the V segment lost 6 bases, leaving 8 bases of the junction unmatched. The germline V gene encodes CDR1 DFQATT and CDR2 SNEGSKA (reference sequence). The CDR3 here is CSANYRGFAFF. In DNA, the CDR3 is TGCAGTGCAAATTACAGGGGGTTTGCTTTCTTT.

This chain joins TRBV6-6 and TRBJ2-7; 7 bases line up with TRBD1. Germline-derived CDR1 and CDR2 are MNHNY and SVGAGI (reference sequence). This CDR3 comprises 13 residues. V lost 8 bases, J lost 0 bases, and 4 bases stayed unmatched. The CDR3 sequence: CASLRDSSYEQYF. The DNA for the CDR3 is TGTGCCAGCCTTCGGGACAGCTCCTACGAGCAGTACTTC.

This chain joins TRBV7-9 and TRBJ1-3; D possibly corresponds to TRBD1 (6 bases). Germline CDR1 and CDR2: SEHNR and FQNEAQ (reference sequence). The CDR3 is 14 residues long. Trimming left V 6 bases short and J 2 bases short, with 11 bases between. The DNA of the CDR3 is TGTGCCAGCAGACAACAGGGCCCTGGAAACACCATATATTTT. It yields the protein CASRQQGPGNTIYF. Full variable domain (rest looked up from reference TRBV7-9 and TRBJ1-3): DTGVSQNPRHKITKRGQNVTFRCDPISEHNRLYWYRQTLGQGPEFLTYFQNEAQLEKSRLLSDRFSAERPKGSFSTLEIQRTEQGDSAMYLCASRQQGPGNTIYFGEGSWLTVV.

The chain couples TRBV5-5 to TRBJ2-1, with TRBD1 matching over 7 bases. CDR1 is SGHKS, CDR2 YYEKEE, per germline (reference sequence). This CDR3 comprises 15 residues. V shed 4 bases, J shed 0 bases, and the junction held 4 bases outside the gene matches. The CDR3 nucleotides read TGTGCCAGCAGCGTGACAGGGAGCTCCTACAATGAGCAGTTCTTC. Translating gives CASSVTGSSYNEQFF.

This chain connects TRBV27 to TRBJ1-1; 8 bases are a match to TRBD1. The CDR3 spans 12 residues. CDR1 and CDR2 (germline): MNHEY, SMNVEV (reference sequence). Unmatched junction bases numbered 5, after V lost 4 bases and J lost 10 bases. The CDR3 sequence is CASSSTGEGAFF. The CDR3 coding sequence is TGTGCCAGCAGTTCGACAGGGGAGGGAGCTTTCTTT.

This chain joins TRBV11-2 and TRBJ2-5, with a possible D match to TRBD2 (5 bases). V shed 3 bases and J shed 5 bases, with 10 bases lying between them. Germline CDR1 SGHAT, CDR2 FQNNGV. CDR3 size: 13 residues. The CDR3 coding sequence is TGTGCCAGCAGCTTCCACCGCGGGGAGACCCAGTACTTC. This sequence encodes CASSFHRGETQYF.

This clone is a singleton in its sample. The chain recombines TRBV19 with TRBJ1-2; 9 bases are shared with TRBD1. Losses at the gene ends were 3 bases for V and 6 bases for J; bases not matched to a gene: 8. Germline CDR1 LNHDA, CDR2 SQIVND (reference sequence). The CDR3 spans 15 residues. The CDR3 DNA follows: TGTGCCAGTAGTATCTCCCGGACAGGGGTAAATGGCTACACCTTC. Translating it yields CASSISRTGVNGYTF.

The chain employs TRBV29-1 and TRBJ2-1; 8 bases map to TRBD2. Unmatched junction bases numbered 11, after V lost 4 bases and J lost 6 bases. The germline gives CDR1 SQVTM, CDR2 ANQGSEA. This CDR3 is 15 amino acids long. CDR3 protein: CSVVPSAGGRNEQFF. In DNA form, the CDR3 reads TGCAGCGTTGTTCCCTCGGCGGGAGGACGCAATGAGCAGTTCTTC.

The V and J genes are TRBV9 and TRBJ2-2; 14 bases agree with TRBD2. Germline CDR1 and CDR2: SGDLS and YYNGEE. The CDR3 spans 17 residues. V trimming: 1 base; J trimming: 7 bases; junction bases outside the gene matches: 6. CDR3 amino acids: CASSVSPGLAGVGELFF. For the CDR3, the DNA is TGTGCCAGCAGCGTATCCCCGGGACTAGCGGGGGTCGGGGAGCTGTTTTTT.

The chain combines TRBV4-1 with TRBJ2-1, with 9 bases aligning to TRBD1. The CDR3 is 16 residues long. V shed 0 bases, J shed 8 bases, and the junction held 8 bases outside the gene matches. CDR1 and CDR2 from the germline V gene are MGHRA and YSYEKL. Here the CDR3 DNA reads TGCGCCAGCAGCCAAGATCTTGGGGACAGGGTCGATGAGCAGTTCTTC. This sequence encodes CASSQDLGDRVDEQFF.

This rearrangement joins TRBV5-1 to TRBJ1-2; 10 positions match TRBD1. CDR1 is SGHRS, CDR2 YFSETQ, per germline. V lost 4 bases, J lost 6 bases, and 6 bases stayed unmatched. This CDR3 contains 14 residues. The CDR3 bases are TGCGCCAGCAGCATCTCCGGGACAGGGGATGGCTACACCTTC. Translated: CASSISGTGDGYTF.

The V gene is TRBV4-1, the J gene TRBJ2-3, with 11 bases aligning to TRBD1. The CDR3 loop spans 16 amino acids. In germline, CDR1 is MGHRA, CDR2 YSYEKL. Trimming removed 0 bases from V and 5 bases from J; junction bases left unmatched: 4. This CDR3 reads CASSQDGQGAIDTQYF. The CDR3 DNA reads as TGCGCCAGCAGCCAAGATGGACAGGGGGCAATAGATACGCAGTATTTT.

The chain recombines TRBV5-5 with TRBJ2-1, with D maybe TRBD2 (6 bases). In germline, CDR1 is SGHKS, CDR2 YYEKEE (reference sequence). The length of the CDR3 is 14 residues. V gave up 6 bases and J gave up 8 bases, with 18 bases separating them. In nucleotides, the CDR3 is TGTGCCAGCACCCGGGCGGGACTTATGGATGAGCAGTTCTTC. The encoded protein is CASTRAGLMDEQFF.

The rearrangement links TRBV7-2 to TRBJ1-4; tentative D call: TRBD1 (6 bases). Trimming shortened V by 1 base and J by 8 bases, and 14 bases separated the two germline ends. This CDR3 region has 15 residues. The V gene's germline CDR1 is SGHTA and CDR2 FQGNSA. The CDR3 coding sequence is TGTGCCAGCAGCTTAGGAATGGGGGCAGGGGAAAAACTGTTTTTT. It translates to CASSLGMGAGEKLFF.

This chain connects TRBV10-3 to TRBJ2-7; tentative D call: TRBD2 (6 bases). V dropped 6 bases and J dropped 6 bases, with 18 bases sitting between them. The germline CDR1 and CDR2 sequences are ENHRY and SYGVKD. The CDR3 has 14 residues. The CDR3 sequence: CAIRPSGGGVEQYF. In nucleotides, the CDR3 is TGTGCCATCAGGCCTTCCGGGGGAGGTGTCGAGCAGTACTTC.

The V call is TRBV30, the J call TRBJ2-7, with 8 bases aligning to TRBD1. Germline values: CDR1 GTSNPN, CDR2 SVGIG (reference sequence). The CDR3 runs 16 residues. V was pared by 0 bases and J by 3 bases, with 10 bases of the junction left unmatched. The CDR3 bases are TGTGCCTGGAGTGTACGGGGAGACAGGGGAAACTACGAGCAGTACTTC. Amino acids: CAWSVRGDRGNYEQYF. The full variable domain, with the rest looked up from reference TRBV30 and TRBJ2-7, is SQTIHQWPATLVQPVGSPLSLECTVEGTSNPNLYWYRQAAGRGLQLLFYSVGIGQISSEVPQNLSASRPQDRQFILSSKKLLLSDSGFYLCAWSVRGDRGNYEQYFGPGTRLTVT.

The rearrangement joins TRBV6-5 to TRBJ2-7; 8 nucleotides align to TRBD1. The CDR3 length is 13 residues. Looked up from germline, CDR1 is MNHEY and CDR2 is SVGAGI. Trimming cost V 5 bases and J 3 bases; bases outside gene matches: 3. The chain's CDR3 is CASSKTGGYEQYF. In DNA, the CDR3 is TGTGCCAGCAGTAAAACAGGGGGCTACGAGCAGTACTTC.